This TCR beta chain was sequenced for a study of shared clonotypes between healthy human individuals. Study conclusions and caveats: Donor scarcity curtailed the genetic and exposure-history diversity represented herein. Generation probability values for non-shared clonotypes were lower than those for clonotypes shared by all four donors. Larger estimated richness was generally recorded for naive subsets relative to memory subsets.

Remarks on this clone: Its antigen is not identified. Other DNA sequences in this sample translate to the same CDR3.

V lost 0 bases, J lost 1 base, and 7 bases lay in between. Germline loops: CDR1 LGHNA, CDR2 YSLEER. This CDR3 comprises 14 residues. Genomic DNA of each subset was evenly split across several immunoSEQ plates. Repertoires were generated with immunoSEQ multiplex PCR, while TCRdb's copy carries only in-frame clones and drops some. The repertoire holds about 2 million clones, with 85% to 95% as singletons. The naive CD8 subset, CD45RO-negative cells positively selected for CCR7, excluded terminally differentiated effector memory CD45RA+ cells. The receptor was isolated from a man between 18 and 35 years old in good health. The chain carries TRBV4-3 and TRBJ2-7; possibly TRBD2 for D (5 bases). The sequenced sample was naive CD8+ T cells sorted from blood. The CDR3 sequence is CASSQDRGSYEQYF. The CDR3 nucleotides are TGCGCCAGCAGCCAAGATCGCGGGTCCTACGAGCAGTACTTC.